A selection of T cell receptor beta chains follows, all from one sample in a study of identical twins. Using its own MiXCR run on the 5' RACE reads, TCRdb lists one record per CDR3 protein. The sample holds around 450,000 distinct CDR3 sequences, around 14% seen once. This sample also appeared in a second study, on yellow fever vaccine responses in identical twins.

Source material: CD4+ T cells sorted from blood. The origin of the receptors is a woman between 18 and 30 years old in good health. Both conserved end residues are trimmed from each CDR3. Not all rows give a size; the values are once, few, many and, for expanded clones, a class.

J	size	V	CDR3
TRBJ2-1	-	TRBV5-5	ASSLYPGSGVLYNEQF
TRBJ2-3	-	TRBV6-5	ATRSSDTQY
TRBJ2-7	few	TRBV7-2	ASSPNPGPSYEQY
TRBJ2-3	-	TRBV7-2	ASSEGLAGVTQY
TRBJ2-3	-	TRBV5-1	ASALQGFPDTQY
TRBJ2-5	few	TRBV12-3/TRBV12-4	ASSLATGGRETQY
TRBJ2-1	-	TRBV7-3	ASSLEDRGGNEQF
TRBJ2-7	few	TRBV28	ASRYRVDEQY
TRBJ2-5	few	TRBV13	ASSLGLGGTETQY
TRBJ2-1	many	TRBV29-1	SVEPGTAEQF
TRBJ2-1	few	TRBV7-8	ASSPRRDSIYNEQF
TRBJ2-7	-	TRBV21-1	ASRIWRGGTYEQY
TRBJ2-2	many	TRBV2	ASSVGQGNPGELF
TRBJ2-7	few	TRBV10-3	AISVGSSYEQY
TRBJ2-7	few	TRBV7-2	ASRRSGTNYEQY
TRBJ2-1	once	TRBV21-1	ASSKDGSRGNSQF
TRBJ2-7	-	TRBV6-5	ASSYSRGHYEQY
TRBJ2-5	-	TRBV4-3	ASSQGYALVGETQY
TRBJ2-1	-	TRBV3-1	ASSQVTGYNEQF
TRBJ2-1	many	TRBV3-1	ASSQGFRALGGNEQF
TRBJ2-5	-	TRBV20-1	SASPSDKGETQY
TRBJ2-4	few	TRBV20-1	SARSGGQNIQY
TRBJ2-1	-	TRBV7-2	ASSPWGLTEQF
TRBJ1-4	few	TRBV29-1	SVEDRGLGEKLF